This T cell receptor beta chain was sequenced for a study of Ad26.COV2.S vaccination and SARS-CoV-2 variants. Points from the study as a whole: Spike-specific responses of CD8+ and CD4+ T cells were reported to display substantial breadth after vaccination. Vaccine recipients posted higher spike-specific TCR breadth than their placebo counterparts. Non-spike TCR breadth showed similarity between vaccine and placebo recipients.

As for this clone: Its specificity is not known.

Assay used: immunoSEQ multiplex PCR; TCRdb lists only in-frame clones, some missing. This table has about 180,000 clones, around nine tenths appearing once. Germline CDR1 is SGHVS and CDR2 is FQNEAQ. This CDR3 has 14 residues. The V gene lost 7 bases and the J gene lost 0 bases, with 12 bases spanning the gap. This specimen was peripheral blood, taken after recovery from COVID-19. The chain links TRBV7-8 to TRBJ1-1, with D possibly being TRBD1 (6 bases). The receptor was isolated from a human donor who had recovered from COVID-19. In DNA, the CDR3 is TGTGCCAGCACCCACAGGGTTCTGAACACTGAAGCTTTCTTT. It translates to CASTHRVLNTEAFF. Variable domain in full (rest from reference TRBV7-8 and TRBJ1-1): GAGVSQSPRYKVAKRGQDVALRCDPISGHVSLFWYQQALGQGPEFLTYFQNEAQLDKSGLPSDRFFAERPEGSVSTLKIQRTQQEDSAVYLCASTHRVLNTEAFFGQGTRLTVV.